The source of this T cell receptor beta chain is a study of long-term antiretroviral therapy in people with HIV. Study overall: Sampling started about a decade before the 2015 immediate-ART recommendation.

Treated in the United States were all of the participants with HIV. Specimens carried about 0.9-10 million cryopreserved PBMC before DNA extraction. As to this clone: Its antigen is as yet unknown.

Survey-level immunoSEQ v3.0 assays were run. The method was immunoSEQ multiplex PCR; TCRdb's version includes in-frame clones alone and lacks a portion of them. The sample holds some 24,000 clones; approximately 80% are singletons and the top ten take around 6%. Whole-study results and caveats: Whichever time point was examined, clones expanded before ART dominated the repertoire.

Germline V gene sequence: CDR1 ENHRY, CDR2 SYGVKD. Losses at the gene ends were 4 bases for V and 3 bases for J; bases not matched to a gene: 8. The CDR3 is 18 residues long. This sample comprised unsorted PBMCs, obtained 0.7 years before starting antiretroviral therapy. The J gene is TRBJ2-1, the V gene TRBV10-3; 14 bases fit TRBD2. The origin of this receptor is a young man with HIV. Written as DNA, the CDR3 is TGTGCCATCAGTGGACTAGCGGGGGGGCCTGTTAACTACAATGAGCAGTTCTTC. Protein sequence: CAISGLAGGPVNYNEQFF.